The 14 T cell receptor beta chains below come from one sample, sequenced in a study of blood T cell repertoires in COVID-19. Produced via immunoSEQ multiplex PCR; TCRdb's table is partial and in-frame only. The table includes around 150,000 clones, roughly 86% detected once. Sequenced material: PBMCs or T cells enriched from blood (not recorded which). Source of these receptors: a woman aged 50 to 60 with acute COVID-19.

CDR3 bases: TGTGCCAGCAGTCCAGGACAGGCCCGCAATCAGCCCCAGCATTTT. This gives the protein CASSPGQARNQPQHF. The chain is built from TRBV2 and TRBJ1-5; 7 bases agree with TRBD1. Germline values: CDR1 SNHLY, CDR2 FYNNEI. The CDR3 extends over 15 amino acids. J was trimmed by 2 bases and V by 5 bases; bases with no gene match: 6.

The DNA of the CDR3 is TGTGCCAGCAGCGTCTTGACTAGCGGGAGTGAGTTCTTC. It codes for CASSVLTSGSEFF. The chain links TRBV2 to TRBJ2-1; TRBD2 aligns across 12 bases. V dropped 6 bases and J dropped 14; count of bases not matched to a gene: 8. This CDR3 spans 13 amino acids. CDR1 and CDR2 from the germline V gene are SNHLY and FYNNEI. Drawing the rest from reference TRBV2 and TRBJ2-1, the complete variable domain is EPEVTQTPSHQVTQMGQEVILRCVPISNHLYFYWYRQILGQKVEFLVSFYNNEISEKSEIFDDQFSVERPDGSNFTLKIRSTKLEDSAMYFCASSVLTSGSEFFGPGTRLTVL.

DNA of the CDR3: TGTGCCAGCAGCAAAGTGGGAGGACTAGCGGGAGATTGGGAGTTCTTC. Protein: CASSKVGGLAGDWEFF. This chain joins TRBV21-1 and TRBJ2-1; TRBD2, the D gene given by the table, was not confirmed from the DNA. TRBV21-1 is termed a pseudogene. The length of the CDR3 is 16 residues.

The rearrangement joins TRBV18 to TRBJ2-5; tentatively, D is TRBD1 (5 bases). Per the germline V gene, CDR1 is KGHSH and CDR2 is LQKENI. The CDR3 covers 14 residues. Deletions cut 0 bases from V and 4 bases from J, with 9 bases between. CDR3 region: CASSPPVQGETQYF. The DNA of the CDR3 is TGTGCCAGCTCACCACCGGTCCAGGGAGAGACCCAGTACTTC.

This clone was detected only a few times. This chain links TRBV5-6 with TRBJ1-2; D remains ambiguous. This CDR3 region has 15 residues. V shed 3 bases and J shed 8 bases, with 20 bases lying between them. Germline V gives CDR1 SGHDT, CDR2 YYEEEE. The CDR3 DNA reads TGTGCCAGCAGCTACCGAGGTGGAGGATTCGAAGGCTACACCTTC. Its protein is CASSYRGGGFEGYTF.

This chain connects TRBV30 to TRBJ2-7, with 12 positions matching TRBD2. The CDR3 contains 14 residues. V lost 4 bases to trimming and J lost 3 bases; unmatched junction nucleotides: 4. The germline V gene has CDR1 GTSNPN and CDR2 SVGIG (reference sequence). The CDR3 DNA reads TGTGCCTGGACTAGCGGGAGGGCCTTCTACGAGCAGTACTTC. Encoded protein: CAWTSGRAFYEQYF.

The chain joins TRBV19 to TRBJ2-6; TRBD2 might be the D (6 bases). The CDR3 loop spans 16 amino acids. The germline gives CDR1 LNHDA, CDR2 SQIVND (reference sequence). V lost 7 bases and J 0 bases, leaving 13 bases between the germline ends. CDR3 in DNA: TGTGCCAGTAACCCCGTCGGGAGCTCTGGGGCCAACGTCCTGACTTTC. Encoded protein: CASNPVGSSGANVLTF.

The rearrangement joins TRBV7-9 to TRBJ2-3, with 14 nucleotides matching TRBD2. With 5 bases clipped from V and 4 bases from J, the junction kept 5 bases outside the gene matches. Germline V lookup: CDR1 SEHNR, CDR2 FQNEAQ (reference sequence). The CDR3 loop spans 16 amino acids. The CDR3: CASSPGLAGVADTQYF. Here the CDR3 DNA reads TGTGCCAGCAGCCCGGGACTAGCGGGAGTTGCAGATACGCAGTATTTT.

This rearrangement joins TRBV15 to TRBJ2-6, with a tentative D call TRBD1 (5 bases). V was trimmed by 0 bases and J by 2 bases, leaving 11 bases between them. The CDR3 has 17 amino acids. Germline-derived CDR1 and CDR2 are LNHNV and YYDKDF (reference sequence). Written as DNA, the CDR3 is TGTGCCACCAGCAGAGAAGGGGCAGGGACTGGGGCCAACGTCCTGACTTTC. Its protein is CATSREGAGTGANVLTF.

This chain uses TRBV5-4 with TRBJ2-3; 10 bases match TRBD2. Germline V gives CDR1 SGHNT, CDR2 YYREEE (reference sequence). The CDR3 runs to 16 residues. Trimming cost V 4 bases and J 1 base; bases outside gene matches: 6. This CDR3 reads CASSQGLATRTDTQYF. The CDR3 DNA is TGTGCCAGCAGCCAGGGACTAGCGACCCGCACAGATACGCAGTATTTT.

The chain recombines TRBV7-9 with TRBJ2-1, with unresolved D. Trimming removed 5 bases at V and 3 bases at J, with 8 bases between. Germline V CDR1 and CDR2: SEHNR, FQNEAQ (reference sequence). The CDR3 extends over 13 amino acids. CDR3 DNA sequence: TGTGCCAGCAGCCCTGCCAGCTACAATGAGCAGTTCTTC. Translated: CASSPASYNEQFF.

This rearrangement joins TRBV19 to TRBJ1-1; 9 nucleotides align to TRBD1. Germline lookup yields CDR1 LNHDA and CDR2 SQIVND (reference sequence). Unmatched junction bases numbered 10, after V lost 5 bases and J lost 0 bases. The CDR3 runs 17 residues. The CDR3 sequence is CASSPGQGSYVNTEAFF. In nucleotides, the CDR3 is TGTGCCAGTAGTCCCGGACAGGGGAGTTATGTGAACACTGAAGCTTTCTTT.

The chain couples TRBV2 to TRBJ1-2; a weak D match, TRBD1 (5 bases). The CDR3 has 13 residues. Trimming took off 10 bases at V and 1 base at J, with 13 bases between the two ends. Germline V gene lookup returns CDR1 SNHLY and CDR2 FYNNEI. Here the CDR3 reads CAKKGLINYGYTF. The CDR3 DNA follows: TGTGCCAAGAAGGGACTGATTAACTATGGCTACACCTTC. Looking up the rest from reference TRBV2 and TRBJ1-2 gives the full variable domain: EPEVTQTPSHQVTQMGQEVILRCVPISNHLYFYWYRQILGQKVEFLVSFYNNEISEKSEIFDDQFSVERPDGSNFTLKIRSTKLEDSAMYFCAKKGLINYGYTFGSGTRLTVV.

This clone was picked up a small number of times. V usage is TRBV7-9 and J usage is TRBJ1-4; D uncertain. Germline assignment: CDR1 SEHNR and CDR2 FQNEAQ (reference sequence). The CDR3 consists of 13 residues. V lost 7 bases, J lost 7 bases, and 13 bases lay in between. As DNA, the CDR3 is TGTGCCAGCAAAATGCCGAGAGGTGAAAAACTGTTTTTT. It yields the protein CASKMPRGEKLFF.